These 4 T cell receptor beta chains originate from one sample sequenced in a study of T-cell reconstitution after alpha-beta-depleted transplantation in children. Unique molecular identifiers featured in how the TCRbeta library was prepared. TCRdb reanalysed the PCR reads using MiXCR and keeps one entry per CDR3 protein. The profile shows some 550,000 distinct CDR3 sequences, about 17% of them singletons. The sequenced sample was PBMCs from the stem cell graft donor, obtained from the stem cell graft. The receptors here all came from a human donor who donated a stem cell graft to a child with acute lymphoblastic leukemia.

This rearrangement joins TRBV20-1 to TRBJ1-5; 9 bases map to TRBD1. Unmatched junction bases numbered 5, after V lost 5 bases and J lost 3 bases. The CDR3 is 14 amino acids. Germline values: CDR1 DFQATT, CDR2 SNEGSKA (reference sequence). For the CDR3, the DNA is TGCAGTGCTTCGGACAGGGGCCCCAATCAGCCCCAGCATTTT. Its protein product is CSASDRGPNQPQHF.

J is TRBJ2-2 and V is TRBV5-1; D might be TRBD2 (6 bases). The germline V and J ends were trimmed by 3 bases and 6 bases, with 18 bases remaining between them. Germline values: CDR1 SGHRS, CDR2 YFSETQ. CDR3 length equals 16 residues. The CDR3 DNA reads TGCGCCAGCAGCTGGACGGTAGCTAGCGTTTCCGGGGAGCTGTTTTTT. It encodes CASSWTVASVSGELFF.

The V and J genes are TRBV29-1 and TRBJ2-1; D possibly corresponds to TRBD1 (6 bases). The V end was cut by 7 bases, the J end by 3 bases, with 16 bases between. Germline CDR1 SQVTM, CDR2 ANQGSEA. The CDR3 extends over 14 amino acids. The chain's CDR3 is CSDRTGFGYNEQFF. The CDR3 DNA reads TGCAGCGACCGTACAGGGTTTGGCTACAATGAGCAGTTCTTC.

This clonotype was found a few times. This chain's CDR3 is CASTATGNEQFF. The CDR3 DNA sequence: TGTGCCAGCACGGCGACTGGGAATGAGCAGTTCTTC. The chain employs TRBV27 and TRBJ2-1; D is unclear. The germline V gene has CDR1 MNHEY and CDR2 SMNVEV (reference sequence). V lost 7 bases and J lost 7, with 11 bases in between. The CDR3 runs 12 residues.